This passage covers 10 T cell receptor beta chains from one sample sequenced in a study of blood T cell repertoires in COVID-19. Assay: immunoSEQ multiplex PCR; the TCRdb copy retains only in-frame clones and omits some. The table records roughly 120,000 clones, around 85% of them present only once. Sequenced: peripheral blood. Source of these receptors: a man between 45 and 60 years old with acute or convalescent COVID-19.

CDR3 in amino acids: CAISPSSGRSYNEQFF. In nucleotides, the CDR3 is TGTGCCATCAGCCCCTCTAGCGGCCGCTCCTACAATGAGCAGTTCTTC. This rearrangement joins TRBV10-3 to TRBJ2-1, with TRBD2 identical over 7 bases. CDR1 and CDR2 from the germline V gene are ENHRY and SYGVKD. This CDR3 region has 16 residues. The J segment lost 0 bases and the V segment lost 6 bases, leaving 8 bases of the junction unmatched.

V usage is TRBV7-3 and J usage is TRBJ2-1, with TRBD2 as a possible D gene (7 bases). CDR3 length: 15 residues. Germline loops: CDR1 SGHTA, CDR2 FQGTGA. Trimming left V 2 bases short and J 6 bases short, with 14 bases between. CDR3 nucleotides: TGTGCCAGCAGCTTAGCGGGGGCCGTCGGCAATGAGCAGTTCTTC. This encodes CASSLAGAVGNEQFF.

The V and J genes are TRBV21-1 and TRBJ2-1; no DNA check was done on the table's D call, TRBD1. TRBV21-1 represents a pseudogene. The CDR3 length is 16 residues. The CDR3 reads CASSFQPGTKYNEQFF. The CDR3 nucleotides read TGTGCCAGCAGCTTTCAGCCGGGGACAAAGTACAATGAGCAGTTCTTC.

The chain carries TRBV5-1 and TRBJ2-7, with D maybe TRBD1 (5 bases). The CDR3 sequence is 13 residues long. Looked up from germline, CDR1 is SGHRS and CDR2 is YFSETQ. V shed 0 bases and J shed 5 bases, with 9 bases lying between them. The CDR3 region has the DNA TGCGCCAGCAGCTTGGATTGGGGCGACGAGCAGTACTTC. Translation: CASSLDWGDEQYF.

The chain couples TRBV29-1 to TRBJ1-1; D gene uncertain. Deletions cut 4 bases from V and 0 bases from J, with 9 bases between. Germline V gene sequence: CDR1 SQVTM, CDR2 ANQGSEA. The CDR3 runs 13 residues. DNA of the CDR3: TGCAGCGTTGCACAGTCCATGAACACTGAAGCTTTCTTT. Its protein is CSVAQSMNTEAFF. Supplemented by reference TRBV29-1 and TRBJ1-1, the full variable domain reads SAVISQKPSRDICQRGTSLTIQCQVDSQVTMMFWYRQQPGQSLTLIATANQGSEATYESGFVIDKFPISRPNLTFSTLTVSNMSPEDSSIYLCSVAQSMNTEAFFGQGTRLTVV.

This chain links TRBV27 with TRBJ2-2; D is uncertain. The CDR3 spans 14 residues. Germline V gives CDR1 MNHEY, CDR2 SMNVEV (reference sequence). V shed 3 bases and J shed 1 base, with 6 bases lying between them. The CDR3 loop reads CASSFRLNTGELFF. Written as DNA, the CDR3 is TGTGCCAGCAGTTTCAGGTTGAACACCGGGGAGCTGTTTTTT.

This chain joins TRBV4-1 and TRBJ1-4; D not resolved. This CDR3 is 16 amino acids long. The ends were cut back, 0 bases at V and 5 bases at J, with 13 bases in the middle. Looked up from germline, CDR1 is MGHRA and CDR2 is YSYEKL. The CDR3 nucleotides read TGCGCCAGCAGCCAAGATGGGCGGGAACGAAATGAAAAACTGTTTTTT. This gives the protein CASSQDGRERNEKLFF.

The CDR3 loop is CASSQDLTGQTQYF. For the CDR3, the DNA is TGTGCCAGCAGCCAAGATCTAACAGGTCAGACCCAGTACTTC. The V and J genes are TRBV3-1 (or the pseudogene TRBV3-2) and TRBJ2-5; D perhaps matches TRBD1 (5 bases). V lost 0 bases to trimming and J lost 6 bases, with 11 bases between them. The CDR3 totals 14 residues. Germline V gene sequence: CDR1 LGHDT, CDR2 YNNKEL (reference sequence).

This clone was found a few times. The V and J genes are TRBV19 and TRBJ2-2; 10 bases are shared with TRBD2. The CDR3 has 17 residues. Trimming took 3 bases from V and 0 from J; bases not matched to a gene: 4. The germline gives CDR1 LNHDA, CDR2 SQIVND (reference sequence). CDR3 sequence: CASSIGLAGANTGELFF. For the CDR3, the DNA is TGTGCCAGTAGTATTGGGCTAGCGGGAGCGAACACCGGGGAGCTGTTTTTT.

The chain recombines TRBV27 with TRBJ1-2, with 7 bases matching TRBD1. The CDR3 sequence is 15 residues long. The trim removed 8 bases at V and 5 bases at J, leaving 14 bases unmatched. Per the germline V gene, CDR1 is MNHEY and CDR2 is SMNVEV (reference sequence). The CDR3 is CASGAGGGLWYGYTF. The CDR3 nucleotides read TGTGCCAGCGGGGCAGGGGGAGGCCTTTGGTATGGCTACACCTTC.